This T cell receptor beta chain was obtained from a study of blood T cell repertoires in COVID-19. Those who participated ranged in age from about 18 to 95 years and resided in 20 to 30 US areas. Clinical histories supplied by participants themselves formed the basis of cohort assignment. Cohort 3 recovery required two negative PCRs, clearance, or symptom resolution. Sequencing used immunoSEQ multiplex PCR; TCRdb keeps in-frame clones, though not all of them. This sample has 490,000 or so clones, with approximately 86% found just once. Germline loops: CDR1 MGHRA, CDR2 YSYEKL. The ends were cut back, 0 bases at V and 2 bases at J, with 12 bases in the middle. This CDR3 has 16 residues.

The clonotype comes from a woman aged 60-75 years who had recovered from COVID-19. The sequencing input was PBMCs or T cells enriched from blood (not recorded which). V usage is TRBV4-1 and J usage is TRBJ2-3; weak D call: TRBD1 (7 bases). CDR3 in amino acids: CASSQEPRGVTDTQYF. Here the CDR3 DNA reads TGCGCCAGCAGCCAAGAACCCAGGGGGGTCACAGATACGCAGTATTTT.